This T cell receptor (beta chain) was obtained from a study of T cell changes during pregnancy in multiple sclerosis. The method was immunoSEQ multiplex PCR; TCRdb's version includes in-frame clones alone and lacks a portion of them. The repertoire holds under 100,000 clones, with roughly 93% as singletons. There are a few counts of this clone. The V end was cut by 2 bases, the J end by 7 bases, with 5 bases between. The CDR3 is 11 amino acids. Germline V gives CDR1 GTSNPN, CDR2 SVGIG (reference sequence). The chain is built from TRBV30 and TRBJ2-2; D unclear. This sequence was found in a female donor with multiple sclerosis, enrolled in a pregnancy study. The sequencing here drew on peripheral blood, taken in the third trimester of pregnancy. In DNA form, the CDR3 reads TGTGCCTGGAGTCTGAGCGGGGAGCTGTTTTTT. Translation gives CAWSLSGELFF.